This T cell receptor beta chain was obtained from a study of T cell clonotyping in hematopoietic cell transplantation (dated by TCRdb to the early 2020s). Turning to the overall study: A total of 130 to 150 blood samples were collected in the study from 35 to 45 consecutive transplant recipients and their related donors. Recruitment of patients was conducted between 2015 and early 2017, and follow-up was continued until late 2020 or death.

Note on this clone: What antigen it recognizes has not been identified. Per-nucleotide qualities are absent, and no much larger clonotype sits a single base away.

Beyond this particular receptor, the publication reports: The sample size was limited, and because cells were not sorted, the contributions of CD4 and CD8 repertoires could not be separated. Donor and pretransplant recipient Inverse Simpson Index values predicted broader posttransplant TCR repertoire diversity. Only a small fraction of recipient repertoires overlapped donor repertoires, with over 97% appearing de novo at the given depth. After transplant, TCR diversity in recipients dropped, and pathologically expanded clonotypes increased progressively from day 30 to day 180.

The CDR3 measures 14 amino acids from cysteine to phenylalanine. Only CDR3 DNA remains: 42 bases, in frame from the first base. In the germline V gene, CDR1 corresponds to MDHEN and CDR2 to SYDVKM. Trimmed from V: 4 bases; trimmed from J: 5 bases; junction bases lacking a gene match: 6. With the immunoSEQ assay, which is a bias-controlled multiplex PCR relying on V- and J-specific primers, TCR beta CDR3 regions were amplified from genomic DNA. A second PCR step added a proprietary barcode and Illumina adapter sequences to the CDR3 amplicons. An Illumina MiSeq instrument was used to sequence the CDR3 libraries. Per the authors' processing: Export and quality control were done with immunoSEQ Analyzer 3.0, while downstream analyses used R Bioconductor and Immunarch. Only productive rearrangements within the normalized downsampled data set were used in the calculation of repertoire metrics. Pathologically expanded clonotypes were defined as those larger than 5 templates in the normalized cohort. The Inverse Simpson Index served as the measure of repertoire diversity. To capture all clonotypes, the CMV-specificity analyses were run on the non-normalized data set. TCRdb re-hosts the immuneACCESS table, in-frame sequences only. Its copies lack some clones; in the studies checked, an unresolved V gene accounts for under half of them, and the cause for the rest is not known. That table supplies the V and J calls and clone size; D and trimming were determined from the DNA. The sample includes approximately 6,900 clones, with about 91% observed a single time. The ten largest account for 7.7% of the sample.

The sample's time point, from its label and the paper: 100 days after allo-HCT. Blood from recipients was drawn about 28 days before transplant and again at days 30, 100 and 180 after transplant. Using Nuclei Lysis Solution, genomic DNA was extracted from unfractionated peripheral blood mononuclear cells that were either fresh or cryopreserved. The source was PBMCs, collected 100 days after allogeneic stem cell transplant. This sequence originates from a young adult male patient who had an allogeneic stem cell transplant from a related donor, so the T cells may come from the graft donor. Some clones in this sample may be carry-over from other donors' samples. The sequence joins TRBV28 to TRBJ2-5; 8 of the junction bases match TRBD1. The nucleotide sequence reads as follows: TGTGCCAGCAGTTCCACGGACAGGGTGGAGACCCAGTACTTC. It codes for CASSSTDRVETQYF.